This entry describes one T cell receptor (beta chain). Its target is unknown. Assay: immunoSEQ multiplex PCR; the TCRdb copy retains only in-frame clones and omits some. The repertoire holds some 110,000 clones, with roughly 90% as singletons. These data originate in a study of T cell responses to AZD1222 COVID-19 vaccine. The V gene's germline CDR1 is SGHRS and CDR2 YFSETQ. Trimming cost V 4 bases and J 2 bases; bases outside gene matches: 3. This CDR3 contains 15 residues. General study points: Repertoire sampling was restricted to post-peak T cell response timepoints.

The receptor comes from an adult in good health. Source: peripheral blood, taken on day 0 of AZD1222 vaccination. V and J are TRBV5-1 and TRBJ1-3; 10 bases fit TRBD1. The CDR3 loop is CASSTDRGPGNTIYF. CDR3 nucleotide sequence: TGCGCCAGCAGCACAGACAGGGGGCCTGGAAACACCATATATTTT.